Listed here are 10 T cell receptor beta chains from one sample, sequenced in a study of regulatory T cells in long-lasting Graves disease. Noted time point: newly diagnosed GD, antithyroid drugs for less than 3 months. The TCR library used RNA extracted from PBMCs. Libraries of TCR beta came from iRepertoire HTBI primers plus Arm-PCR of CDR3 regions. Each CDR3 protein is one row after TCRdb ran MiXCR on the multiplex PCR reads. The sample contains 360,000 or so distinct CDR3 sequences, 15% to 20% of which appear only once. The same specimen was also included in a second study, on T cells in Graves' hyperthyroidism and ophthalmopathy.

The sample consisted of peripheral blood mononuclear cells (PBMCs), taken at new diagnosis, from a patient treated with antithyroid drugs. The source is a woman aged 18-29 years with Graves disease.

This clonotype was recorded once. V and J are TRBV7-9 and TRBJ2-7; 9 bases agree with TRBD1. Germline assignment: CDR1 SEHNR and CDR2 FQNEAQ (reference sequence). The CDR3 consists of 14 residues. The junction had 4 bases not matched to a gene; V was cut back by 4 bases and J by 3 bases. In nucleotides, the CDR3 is TGTGCCAGCAGCTCGGACAGGGGAATCTACGAGCAGTACTTC. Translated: CASSSDRGIYEQYF.

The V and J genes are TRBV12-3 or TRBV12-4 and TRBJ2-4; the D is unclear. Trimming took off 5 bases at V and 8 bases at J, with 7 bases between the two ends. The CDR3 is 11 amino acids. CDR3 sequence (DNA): TGTGCCAGCAGTCATGGGGACATTCAGTACTTC. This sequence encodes CASSHGDIQYF.

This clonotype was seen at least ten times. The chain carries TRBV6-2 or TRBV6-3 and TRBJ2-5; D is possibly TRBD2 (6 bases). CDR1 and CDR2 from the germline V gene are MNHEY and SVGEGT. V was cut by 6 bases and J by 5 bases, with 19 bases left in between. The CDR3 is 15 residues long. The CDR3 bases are TGTGCCAGCAGCGCCGCGGGGATACAAGGGGAGACCCAGTACTTC. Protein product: CASSAAGIQGETQYF.

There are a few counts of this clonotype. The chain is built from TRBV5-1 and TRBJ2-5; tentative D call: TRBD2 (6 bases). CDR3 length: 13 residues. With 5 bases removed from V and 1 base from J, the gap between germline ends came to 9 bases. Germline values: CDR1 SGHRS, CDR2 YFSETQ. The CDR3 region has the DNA TGCGCCAGCAGGCTCGGGGGCCAAGAGACCCAGTACTTC. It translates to CASRLGGQETQYF.

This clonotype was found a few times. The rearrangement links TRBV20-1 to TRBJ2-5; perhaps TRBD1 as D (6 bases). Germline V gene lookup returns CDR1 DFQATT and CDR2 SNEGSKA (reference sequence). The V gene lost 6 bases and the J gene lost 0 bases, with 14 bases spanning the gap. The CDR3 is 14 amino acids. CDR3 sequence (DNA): TGCAGTGCCAGTCCAGGGGAGTACCAAGAGACCCAGTACTTC. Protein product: CSASPGEYQETQYF.

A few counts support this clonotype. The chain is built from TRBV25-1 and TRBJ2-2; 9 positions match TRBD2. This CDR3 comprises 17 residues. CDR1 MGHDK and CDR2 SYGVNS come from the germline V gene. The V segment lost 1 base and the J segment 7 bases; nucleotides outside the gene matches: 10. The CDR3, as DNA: TGTGCCAGCAGTGAATGGAATAGCGGGGGTAAGGGCGGGGAGCTGTTTTTT. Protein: CASSEWNSGGKGGELFF.

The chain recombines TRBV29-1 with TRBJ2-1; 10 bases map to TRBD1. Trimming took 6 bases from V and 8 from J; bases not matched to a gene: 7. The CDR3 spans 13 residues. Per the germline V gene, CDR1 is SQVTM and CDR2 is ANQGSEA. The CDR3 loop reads CSVPGQGPHEQFF. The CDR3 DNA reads TGCAGCGTCCCGGGACAGGGGCCCCATGAGCAGTTCTTC.

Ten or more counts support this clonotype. In nucleotides, the CDR3 is TGCAGTGCTAGAGATCTGTTGGGACTAGCGGGAGAGGGGCTCACAGATACGCAGTATTTT. Its protein is CSARDLLGLAGEGLTDTQYF. This chain links TRBV20-1 with TRBJ2-3; 14 bases agree with TRBD2. The junction had 13 bases not matched to a gene; V was cut back by 0 bases and J by 2 bases. CDR3 length equals 20 residues. From germline, CDR1 is DFQATT and CDR2 SNEGSKA (reference sequence).

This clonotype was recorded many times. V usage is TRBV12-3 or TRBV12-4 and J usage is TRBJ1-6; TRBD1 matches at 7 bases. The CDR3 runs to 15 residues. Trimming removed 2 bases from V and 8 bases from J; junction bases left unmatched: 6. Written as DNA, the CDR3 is TGTGCCAGCAGTTTAAAGGGGGCGCAAGATTCACCCCTCCACTTT. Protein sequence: CASSLKGAQDSPLHF.

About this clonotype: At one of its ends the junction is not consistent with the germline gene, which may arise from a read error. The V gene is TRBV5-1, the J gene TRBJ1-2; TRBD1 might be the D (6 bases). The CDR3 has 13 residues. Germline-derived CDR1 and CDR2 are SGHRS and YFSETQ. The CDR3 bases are TGCGTCAGCAGCACCACAGGGAACTATGGCTACACCTTC. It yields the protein CVSSTTGNYGYTF. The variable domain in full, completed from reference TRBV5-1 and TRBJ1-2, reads KAGVTQTPRYLIKTRGQQVTLSCSPISGHRSVSWYQQTPGQGLQFLFEYFSETQRNKGNFPGRFSGRQFSNSRSEMNVSTLELGDSALYLCVSSTTGNYGYTFGSGTRLTVV.